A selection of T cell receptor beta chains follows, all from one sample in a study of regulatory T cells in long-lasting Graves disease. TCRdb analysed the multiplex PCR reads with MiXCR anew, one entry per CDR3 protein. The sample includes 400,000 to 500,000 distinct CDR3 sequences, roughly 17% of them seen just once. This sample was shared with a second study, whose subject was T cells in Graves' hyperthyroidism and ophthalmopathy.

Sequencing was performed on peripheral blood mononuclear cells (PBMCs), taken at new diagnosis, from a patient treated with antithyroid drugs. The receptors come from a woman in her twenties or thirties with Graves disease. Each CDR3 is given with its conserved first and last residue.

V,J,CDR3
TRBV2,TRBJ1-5,CASSEQGQVLNQPQHF
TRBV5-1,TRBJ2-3,CASSPKGDTQYF
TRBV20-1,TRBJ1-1,CSARDPRGGNEAFF
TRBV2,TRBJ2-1,CASSERGRAYNEQFF
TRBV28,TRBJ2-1,CASRPSGLGREQFF
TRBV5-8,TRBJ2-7,CASSIPFRRSSYEQYF
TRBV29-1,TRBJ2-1,CSVAVDGTNEQFF
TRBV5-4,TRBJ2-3,CASSHWGETSTDTQYF
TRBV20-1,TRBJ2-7,CSADSGSGGGGEQYF
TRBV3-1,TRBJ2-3,CASSLWRERKNTQYF
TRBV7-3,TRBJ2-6,CASSLRLGRPGSGANVLTF
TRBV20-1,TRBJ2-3,CSASFGRAADTQYF
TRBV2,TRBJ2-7,CASSKGQVLEQYF
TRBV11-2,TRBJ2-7,CASSYWGDSGSYEQYF
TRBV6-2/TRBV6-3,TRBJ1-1,CASGPGIGMIRDTEAFF
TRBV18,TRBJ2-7,CASSPRLAGGFGEQYF
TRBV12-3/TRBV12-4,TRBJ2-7,CASSFSGSRNEQYF
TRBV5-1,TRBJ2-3,CASSFRGSGRPADTQYF
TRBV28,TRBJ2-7,CASRSGGPADEQYF
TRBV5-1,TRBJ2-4,CASSLELAGVYIQYF
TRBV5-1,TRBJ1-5,CASTDGKVQPQHF
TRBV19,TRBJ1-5,CASSIGQASNQPQHF
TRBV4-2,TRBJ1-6,CASSQVSPASPLHF
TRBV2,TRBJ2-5,CASSVLAGEGETQHF
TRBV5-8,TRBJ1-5,CASSLNIGQPQHF
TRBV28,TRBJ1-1,CASSSYRGPTEAFF
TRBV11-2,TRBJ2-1,CASSLWASGNNEQFF
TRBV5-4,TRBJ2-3,CASSLLLAGEGARDTQYF
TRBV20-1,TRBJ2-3,CSARPGGPSDTQYF
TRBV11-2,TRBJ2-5,CASVGLAQETQYF
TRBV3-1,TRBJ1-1,CASSPQGRGTEAFF